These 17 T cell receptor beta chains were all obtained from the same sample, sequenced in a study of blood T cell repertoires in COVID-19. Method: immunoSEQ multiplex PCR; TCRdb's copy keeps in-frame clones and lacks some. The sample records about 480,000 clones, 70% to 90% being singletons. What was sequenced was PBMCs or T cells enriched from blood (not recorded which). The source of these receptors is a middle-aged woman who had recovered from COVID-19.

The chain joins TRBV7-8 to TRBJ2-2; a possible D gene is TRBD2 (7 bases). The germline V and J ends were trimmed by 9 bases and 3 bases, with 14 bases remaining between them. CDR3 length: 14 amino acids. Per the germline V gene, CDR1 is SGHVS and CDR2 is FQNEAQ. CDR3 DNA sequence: TGTGCCAGTCTTCGGGGGGCTGACACCGGGGAGCTGTTTTTT. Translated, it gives CASLRGADTGELFF. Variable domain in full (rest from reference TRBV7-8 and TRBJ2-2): GAGVSQSPRYKVAKRGQDVALRCDPISGHVSLFWYQQALGQGPEFLTYFQNEAQLDKSGLPSDRFFAERPEGSVSTLKIQRTQQEDSAVYLCASLRGADTGELFFGEGSRLTVL.

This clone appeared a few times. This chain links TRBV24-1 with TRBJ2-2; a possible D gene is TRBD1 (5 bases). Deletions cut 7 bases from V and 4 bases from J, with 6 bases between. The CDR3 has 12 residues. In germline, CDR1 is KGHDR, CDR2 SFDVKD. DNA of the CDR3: TGTGCCACCAGGCAGGGCACCGGGGAGCTGTTTTTT. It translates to CATRQGTGELFF.

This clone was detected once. The CDR3 DNA sequence: TGTGCCAGCAGCTTCTTCTTGGGCGGGAGGGCCCCCTACAATGAGCAGTTCTTC. Translating gives CASSFFLGGRAPYNEQFF. This chain links TRBV11-3 with TRBJ2-1, with 9 bases fitting TRBD2. CDR1 is SGHNT, CDR2 YENEEA, per germline. J lost 2 bases, V lost 3 bases, and 11 bases had no gene match. This CDR3 has 18 residues.

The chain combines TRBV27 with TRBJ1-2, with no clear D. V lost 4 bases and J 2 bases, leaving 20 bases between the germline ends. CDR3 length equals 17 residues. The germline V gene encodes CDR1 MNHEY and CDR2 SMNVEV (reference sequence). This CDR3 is CASSSGLGLGPNYGYTF. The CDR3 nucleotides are TGTGCCAGCAGTTCCGGACTAGGCCTAGGGCCCAACTATGGCTACACCTTC.

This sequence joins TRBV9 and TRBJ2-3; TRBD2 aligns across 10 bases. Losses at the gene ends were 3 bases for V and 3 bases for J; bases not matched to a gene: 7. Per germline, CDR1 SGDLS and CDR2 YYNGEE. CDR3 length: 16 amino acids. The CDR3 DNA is TGTGCCAGCAGCGACCGACCGACTAGCGGGACAGATACGCAGTATTTT. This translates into CASSDRPTSGTDTQYF. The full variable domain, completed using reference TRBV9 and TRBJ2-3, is DSGVTQTPKHLITATGQRVTLRCSPRSGDLSVYWYQQSLDQGLQFLIQYYNGEERAKGNILERFSAQQFPDLHSELNLSSLELGDSALYFCASSDRPTSGTDTQYFGPGTRLTVL.

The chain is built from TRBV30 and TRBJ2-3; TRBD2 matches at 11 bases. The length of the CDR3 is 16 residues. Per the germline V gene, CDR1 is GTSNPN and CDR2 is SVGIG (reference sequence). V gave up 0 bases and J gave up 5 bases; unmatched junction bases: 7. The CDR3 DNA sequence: TGTGCCTGGAGTGTAGCCGGGACTAGCGGTAGAGATACGCAGTATTTT. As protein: CAWSVAGTSGRDTQYF.

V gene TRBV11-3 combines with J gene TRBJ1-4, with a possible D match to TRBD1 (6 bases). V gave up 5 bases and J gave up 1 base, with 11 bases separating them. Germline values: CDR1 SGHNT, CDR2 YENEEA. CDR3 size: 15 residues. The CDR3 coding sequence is TGTGCCAGCAGCGAACAGGGTGGAACTAATGAAAAACTGTTTTTT. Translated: CASSEQGGTNEKLFF.

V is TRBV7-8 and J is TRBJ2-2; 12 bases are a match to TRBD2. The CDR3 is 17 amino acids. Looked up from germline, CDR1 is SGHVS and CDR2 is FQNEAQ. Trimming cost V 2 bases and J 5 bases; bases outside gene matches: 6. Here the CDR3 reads CASSLILGTSGTGELFF. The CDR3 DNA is TGTGCCAGCAGCTTAATTTTGGGGACTAGCGGGACCGGGGAGCTGTTTTTT.

CDR3 region: CASSPGLTEQYF. The CDR3 DNA sequence: TGTGCCAGCAGTCCGGGACTCACCGAGCAGTACTTC. The V call is TRBV6-6, the J call TRBJ2-7; D is perhaps TRBD2 (6 bases). The CDR3 covers 12 residues. CDR1 MNHNY and CDR2 SVGAGI come from the germline V gene (reference sequence). V was clipped by 5 bases and J by 6 bases, with 11 bases between them.

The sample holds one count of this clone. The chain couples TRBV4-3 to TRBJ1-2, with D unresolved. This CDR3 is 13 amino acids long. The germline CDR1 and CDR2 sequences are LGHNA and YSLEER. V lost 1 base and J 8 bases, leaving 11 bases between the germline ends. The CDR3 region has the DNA TGCGCCAGCAGCCAAGGAACAGCGGGGGGCTACACCTTC. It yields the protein CASSQGTAGGYTF.

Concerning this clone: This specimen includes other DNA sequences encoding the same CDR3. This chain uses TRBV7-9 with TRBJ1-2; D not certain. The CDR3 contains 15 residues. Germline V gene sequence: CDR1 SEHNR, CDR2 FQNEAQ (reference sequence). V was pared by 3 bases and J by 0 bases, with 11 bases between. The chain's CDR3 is CASSLGTSPNYGYTF. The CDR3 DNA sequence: TGTGCCAGCAGCTTGGGCACGAGCCCTAACTATGGCTACACCTTC.

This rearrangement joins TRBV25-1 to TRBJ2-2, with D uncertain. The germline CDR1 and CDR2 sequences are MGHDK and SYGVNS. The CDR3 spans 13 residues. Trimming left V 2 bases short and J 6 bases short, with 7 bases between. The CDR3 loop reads CASSELSPGELFF. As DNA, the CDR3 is TGTGCCAGCAGTGAACTCTCTCCCGGGGAGCTGTTTTTT.

CDR3 sequence (DNA): TGCAGCGTTGAAGACATCGGGGGAAAGAACACCATATATTTT. Amino acid sequence: CSVEDIGGKNTIYF. J is TRBJ1-3 and V is TRBV29-1; a weak D match, TRBD1 (5 bases). Trimming pared 0 bases from V and 7 bases from J, leaving 13 bases between. This CDR3 contains 14 residues. Germline V CDR1 and CDR2: SQVTM, ANQGSEA.

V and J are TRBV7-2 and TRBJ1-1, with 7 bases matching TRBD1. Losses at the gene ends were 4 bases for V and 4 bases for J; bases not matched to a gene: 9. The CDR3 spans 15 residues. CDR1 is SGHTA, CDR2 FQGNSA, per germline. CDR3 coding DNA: TGTGCCAGCAGCTCGCAAACAGGGGTGGGCACTGAAGCTTTCTTT. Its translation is CASSSQTGVGTEAFF.

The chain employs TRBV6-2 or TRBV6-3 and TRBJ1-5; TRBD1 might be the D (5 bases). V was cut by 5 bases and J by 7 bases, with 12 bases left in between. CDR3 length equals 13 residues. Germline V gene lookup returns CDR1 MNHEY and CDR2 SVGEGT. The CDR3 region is CASSPYDSQPQHF. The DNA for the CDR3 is TGTGCCAGCAGTCCATATGACAGCCAGCCCCAGCATTTT.

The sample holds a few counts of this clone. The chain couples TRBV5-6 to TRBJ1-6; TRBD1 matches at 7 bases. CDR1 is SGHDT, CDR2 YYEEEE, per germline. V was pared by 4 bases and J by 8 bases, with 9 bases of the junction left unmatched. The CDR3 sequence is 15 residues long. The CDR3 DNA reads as TGTGCCAGCAGCCCGGAACAGGGGAGACATTCACCCCTCCACTTT. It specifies CASSPEQGRHSPLHF.

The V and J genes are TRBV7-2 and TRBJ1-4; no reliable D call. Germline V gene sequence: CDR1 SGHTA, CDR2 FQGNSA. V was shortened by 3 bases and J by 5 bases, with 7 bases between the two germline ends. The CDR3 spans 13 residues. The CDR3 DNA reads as TGTGCCAGCAGCTTTGGGCCGAATGAAAAACTGTTTTTT. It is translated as CASSFGPNEKLFF.